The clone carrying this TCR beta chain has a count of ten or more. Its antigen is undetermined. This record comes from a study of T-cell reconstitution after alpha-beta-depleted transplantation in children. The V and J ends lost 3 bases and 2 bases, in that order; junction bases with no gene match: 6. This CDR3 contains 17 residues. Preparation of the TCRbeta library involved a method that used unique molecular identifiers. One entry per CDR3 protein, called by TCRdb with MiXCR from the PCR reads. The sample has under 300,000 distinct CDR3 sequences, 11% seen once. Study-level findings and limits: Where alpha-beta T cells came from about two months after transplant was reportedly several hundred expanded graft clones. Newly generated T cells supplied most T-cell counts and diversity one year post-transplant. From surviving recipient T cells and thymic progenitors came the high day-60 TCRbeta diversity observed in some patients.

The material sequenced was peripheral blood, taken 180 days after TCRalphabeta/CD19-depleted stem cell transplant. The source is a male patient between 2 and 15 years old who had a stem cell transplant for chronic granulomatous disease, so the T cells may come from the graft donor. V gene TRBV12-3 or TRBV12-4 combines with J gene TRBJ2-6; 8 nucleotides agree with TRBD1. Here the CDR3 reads CASSLGQGAPGANVLTF. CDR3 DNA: TGTGCCAGCAGTTTGGGGCAGGGGGCGCCTGGGGCCAACGTCCTGACTTTC.